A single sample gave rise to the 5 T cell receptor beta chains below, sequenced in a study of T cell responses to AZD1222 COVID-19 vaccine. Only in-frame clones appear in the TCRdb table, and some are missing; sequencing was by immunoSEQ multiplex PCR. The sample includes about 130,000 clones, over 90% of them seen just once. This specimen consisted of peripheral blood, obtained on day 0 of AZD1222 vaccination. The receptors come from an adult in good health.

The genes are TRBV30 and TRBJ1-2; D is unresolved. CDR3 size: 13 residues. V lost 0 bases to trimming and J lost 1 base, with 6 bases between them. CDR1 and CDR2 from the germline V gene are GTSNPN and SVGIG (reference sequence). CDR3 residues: CAWSVAGNYGYTF. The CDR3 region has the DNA TGTGCCTGGAGTGTAGCCGGTAACTATGGCTACACCTTC.

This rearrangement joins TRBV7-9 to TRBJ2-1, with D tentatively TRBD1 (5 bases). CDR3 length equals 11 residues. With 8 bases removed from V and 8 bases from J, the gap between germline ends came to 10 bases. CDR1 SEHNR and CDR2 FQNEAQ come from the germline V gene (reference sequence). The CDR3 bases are TGTGCCAGCTCCCCAGGGCATGAGCAGTTCTTC. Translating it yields CASSPGHEQFF.

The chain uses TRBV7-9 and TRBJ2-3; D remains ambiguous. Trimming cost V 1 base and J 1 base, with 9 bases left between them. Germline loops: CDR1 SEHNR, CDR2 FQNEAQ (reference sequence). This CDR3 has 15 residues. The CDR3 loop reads CASSLEELGTDTQYF. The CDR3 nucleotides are TGTGCCAGCAGCTTAGAGGAGCTGGGCACAGATACGCAGTATTTT. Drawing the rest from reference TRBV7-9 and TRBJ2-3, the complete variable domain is DTGVSQNPRHKITKRGQNVTFRCDPISEHNRLYWYRQTLGQGPEFLTYFQNEAQLEKSRLLSDRFSAERPKGSFSTLEIQRTEQGDSAMYLCASSLEELGTDTQYFGPGTRLTVL.

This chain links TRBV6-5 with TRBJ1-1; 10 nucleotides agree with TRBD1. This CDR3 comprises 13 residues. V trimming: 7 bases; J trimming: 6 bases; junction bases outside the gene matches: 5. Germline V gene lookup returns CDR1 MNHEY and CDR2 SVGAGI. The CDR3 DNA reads TGTGCCAGCATTGGACAGGGGGAACCTGAAGCTTTCTTT. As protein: CASIGQGEPEAFF.

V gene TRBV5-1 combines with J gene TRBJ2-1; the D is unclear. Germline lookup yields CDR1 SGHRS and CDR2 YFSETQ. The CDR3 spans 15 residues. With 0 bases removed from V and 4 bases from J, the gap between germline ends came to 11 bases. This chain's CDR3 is CASSLVQTEYNEQFF. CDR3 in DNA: TGCGCCAGCAGCTTGGTGCAGACGGAGTACAATGAGCAGTTCTTC.